This paragraph covers one T cell receptor beta chain sequence. As handled by the study authors: How many nucleated cells were present was estimated from reference gene primer amplification. Sequenced by immunoSEQ multiplex PCR; TCRdb stores in-frame clones only, minus some. The V and J calls and clone size are taken from that table; D and trimming were inferred from the DNA. The sample consists of around 130,000 clones, roughly 80% of them appearing once. CDR1 and CDR2 from the germline V gene are LGHDT and YNNKEL (reference sequence). V gave up 4 bases and J gave up 14 bases, with 18 bases separating them. CDR3 size: 14 residues. The source of the sample is a study of blood T cell repertoires in COVID-19. Study context: Acute and convalescent COVID-19 specimens originated in the United States, Italy and Spain.

Input material: peripheral blood. V usage is TRBV3-1 (or the pseudogene TRBV3-2) and J usage is TRBJ1-6; perhaps TRBD1 as D (6 bases). This receptor was identified in a man between 60 and 75 years old with acute or convalescent COVID-19. DNA for the CDR3: TGTGCCAGCAGCCGACTCCAGACAGGATCGACCCTCCACTTT. As protein: CASSRLQTGSTLHF.